The 9 T cell receptor beta chains below come from one sample, sequenced in a study of CD8+CD57+ T cells in acquired aplastic anemia. According to the study, genomic DNA was the template for TCR beta VDJ and CDR3 profiling. Using its own MiXCR run on the reads, TCRdb lists one record per CDR3 protein. The data hold under 250,000 distinct CDR3 sequences, with over 55% observed a single time. Patients chosen for sequencing had shown CD8+CD57+ cell expansion by flow cytometry. Sequenced: sorted CD4+, CD8+, or CD8+CD57+ T cells (not recorded which) from PBMCs. These receptors were obtained from a human donor with aplastic anemia.

The count of this clonotype is one. The chain has TRBV7-3 and TRBJ2-1; possible D gene TRBD1, 6 bases. The CDR3 totals 13 residues. V shed 3 bases and J shed 7 bases, with 10 bases lying between them. CDR1 is SGHTA, CDR2 FQGTGA, per germline. DNA of the CDR3: TGTGCCAGCAGCTTTACAGGGATGAATGAGCAGTTCTTC. This codes for CASSFTGMNEQFF.

This clonotype was detected only a few times. The J gene is TRBJ2-7, the V gene TRBV2; D remains unclear. This CDR3 has 16 residues. Trimming stripped 4 bases from V and 0 bases from J, with 16 bases between. The germline V gene encodes CDR1 SNHLY and CDR2 FYNNEI. CDR3 in amino acids: CASSVSLSKSSYEQYF. The DNA of the CDR3 is TGTGCCAGCAGTGTCTCGCTGAGCAAAAGCTCCTACGAGCAGTACTTC. Combining the CDR3 with reference TRBV2 and TRBJ2-7 gives the whole variable domain EPEVTQTPSHQVTQMGQEVILRCVPISNHLYFYWYRQILGQKVEFLVSFYNNEISEKSEIFDDQFSVERPDGSNFTLKIRSTKLEDSAMYFCASSVSLSKSSYEQYFGPGTRLTVT.

The chain links TRBV19 to TRBJ2-2; D might be TRBD2 (5 bases). Germline V gene lookup returns CDR1 LNHDA and CDR2 SQIVND (reference sequence). The length of the CDR3 is 13 residues. Trimming pared 5 bases from V and 3 bases from J, leaving 7 bases between. DNA for the CDR3: TGTGCCAGTAGTCAGCGGTACACCGGGGAGCTGTTTTTT. Amino acids: CASSQRYTGELFF.

In this sample, this clonotype turned up a few times. The chain carries TRBV19 and TRBJ1-5; D is unclear. Germline CDR1 and CDR2: LNHDA and SQIVND (reference sequence). Trimming removed 3 bases from V and 7 bases from J, with 16 bases in between. The CDR3 runs 15 residues. The chain's CDR3 is CASSMRRQWGQPQHF. The CDR3 coding sequence is TGTGCCAGTAGTATGAGGAGACAATGGGGACAGCCCCAGCATTTT.

V is TRBV20-1 and J is TRBJ2-5; 8 bases are shared with TRBD1. Germline CDR1 and CDR2: DFQATT and SNEGSKA (reference sequence). The CDR3 runs 15 residues. The junction had 11 bases not matched to a gene; V was cut back by 5 bases and J by 3 bases. The DNA of the CDR3 is TGCAGTGCTCAAGCCAGGGGGCGCGGAGAAGAGACCCAGTACTTC. It specifies CSAQARGRGEETQYF.

This clonotype was detected ten times or more. The chain employs TRBV6-1 and TRBJ1-2, with D unresolved. CDR1 and CDR2 from the germline V gene are MNHNS and SASEGT. The V gene lost 6 bases and the J gene lost 0 bases, with 8 bases spanning the gap. This CDR3 spans 13 amino acids. This chain's CDR3 is CASSLGSNYGYTF. The CDR3 nucleotides are TGTGCCAGCAGCTTAGGGTCTAACTATGGCTACACCTTC.

As regards this clonotype: At one end the junction does not follow the germline gene, possibly because of a read error. The CDR3 bases are TGTGCCAGCAGCCAAGGGCAGGGGGGGCGTGAAAGACTGTTTTTT. Encoded protein: CASSQGQGGRERLFF. This sequence joins TRBV3-1 and TRBJ1-4; TRBD1 matches at 7 bases. The CDR3 runs to 15 residues. Per the germline V gene, CDR1 is LGHDT and CDR2 is YNNKEL (reference sequence).

The rearrangement joins TRBV9 to TRBJ2-1; 9 bases match TRBD2. The V and J ends lost 4 bases and 2 bases, in that order; junction bases with no gene match: 7. The CDR3 runs 16 residues. Germline CDR1 reads SGDLS; CDR2 reads YYNGEE. The CDR3 reads CASSLAGGGAYNEQFF. The CDR3 DNA follows: TGTGCCAGCAGCTTAGCTGGCGGGGGGGCCTACAATGAGCAGTTCTTC. The full variable domain, completed using reference TRBV9 and TRBJ2-1, is DSGVTQTPKHLITATGQRVTLRCSPRSGDLSVYWYQQSLDQGLQFLIQYYNGEERAKGNILERFSAQQFPDLHSELNLSSLELGDSALYFCASSLAGGGAYNEQFFGPGTRLTVL.

The rearrangement links TRBV25-1 to TRBJ2-3, with D perhaps TRBD2 (5 bases). The V gene's germline CDR1 is MGHDK and CDR2 SYGVNS. CDR3 length equals 15 residues. The ends were cut back, 1 base at V and 1 base at J, with 9 bases in the middle. CDR3 bases: TGTGCCAGCAGTGAATCAGGACTTCGCACAGATACGCAGTATTTT. Translating gives CASSESGLRTDTQYF.